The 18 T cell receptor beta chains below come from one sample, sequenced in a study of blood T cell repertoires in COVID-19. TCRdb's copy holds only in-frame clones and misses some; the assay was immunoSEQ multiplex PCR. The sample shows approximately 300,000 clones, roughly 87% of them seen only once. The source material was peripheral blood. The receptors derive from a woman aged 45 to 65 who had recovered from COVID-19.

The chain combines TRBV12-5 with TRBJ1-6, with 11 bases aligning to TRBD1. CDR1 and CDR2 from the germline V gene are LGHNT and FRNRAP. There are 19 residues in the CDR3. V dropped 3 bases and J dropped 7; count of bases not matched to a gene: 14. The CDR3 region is CASGFISVLWDRGNSPLHF. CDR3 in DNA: TGTGCTAGTGGTTTCATCTCTGTCCTTTGGGACAGGGGGAATTCACCCCTCCACTTT.

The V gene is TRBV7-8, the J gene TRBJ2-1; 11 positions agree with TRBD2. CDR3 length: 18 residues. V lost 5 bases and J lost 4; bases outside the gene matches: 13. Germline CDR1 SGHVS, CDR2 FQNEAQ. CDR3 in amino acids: CASSTRLTSGARYNEQFF. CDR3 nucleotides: TGTGCCAGCAGCACCCGTCTGACTAGCGGGGCCCGTTACAATGAGCAGTTCTTC.

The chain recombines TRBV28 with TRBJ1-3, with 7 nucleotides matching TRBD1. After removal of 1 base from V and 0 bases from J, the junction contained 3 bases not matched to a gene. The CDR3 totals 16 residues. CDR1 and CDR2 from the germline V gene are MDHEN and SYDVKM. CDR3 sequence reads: CASSLSGTASGNTIYF. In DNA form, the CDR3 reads TGTGCCAGCAGTTTATCAGGGACAGCCTCTGGAAACACCATATATTTT. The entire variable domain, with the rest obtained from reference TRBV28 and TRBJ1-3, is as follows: DVKVTQSSRYLVKRTGEKVFLECVQDMDHENMFWYRQDPGLGLRLIYFSYDVKMKEKGDIPEGYSVSREKKERFSLILESASTNQTSMYLCASSLSGTASGNTIYFGEGSWLTVV.

This chain's CDR3 is CARGQGLSYEQYF. In nucleotides, the CDR3 is TGTGCCAGGGGACAGGGCCTCTCCTACGAGCAGTACTTC. This chain joins TRBV28 and TRBJ2-7, with TRBD1 matching 9 bases. The J segment lost 0 bases and the V segment lost 9 bases, leaving 3 bases of the junction unmatched. The CDR3 is made up of 13 amino acids. Germline V gene data show CDR1 as MDHEN and CDR2 as SYDVKM.

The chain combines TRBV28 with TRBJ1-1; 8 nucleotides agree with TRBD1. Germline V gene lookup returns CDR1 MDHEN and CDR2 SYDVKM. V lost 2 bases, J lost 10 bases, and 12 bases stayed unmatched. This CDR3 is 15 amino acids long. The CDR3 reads CASSLVRTGYLGAFF. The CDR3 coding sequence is TGTGCCAGCAGTTTAGTCAGGACAGGGTATCTCGGAGCTTTCTTT.

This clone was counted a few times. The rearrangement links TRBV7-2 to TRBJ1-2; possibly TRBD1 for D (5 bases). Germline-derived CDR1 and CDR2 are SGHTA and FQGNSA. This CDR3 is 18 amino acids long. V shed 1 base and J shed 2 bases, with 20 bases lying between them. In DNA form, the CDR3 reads TGTGCCAGCAGCTTAGGTCCAGCCCGCCCAACAGGAAACTATGGCTACACCTTC. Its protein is CASSLGPARPTGNYGYTF.

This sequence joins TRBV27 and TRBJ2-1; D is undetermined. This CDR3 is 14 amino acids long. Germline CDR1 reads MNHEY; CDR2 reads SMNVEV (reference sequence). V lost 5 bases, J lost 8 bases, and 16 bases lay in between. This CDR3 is CASSPNSFPYEQFF. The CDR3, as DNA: TGTGCCAGCAGTCCAAACAGCTTCCCATATGAGCAGTTCTTC.

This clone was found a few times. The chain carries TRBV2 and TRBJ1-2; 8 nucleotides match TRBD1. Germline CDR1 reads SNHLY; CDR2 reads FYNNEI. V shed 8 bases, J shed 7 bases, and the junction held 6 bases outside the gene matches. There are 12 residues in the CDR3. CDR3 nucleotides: TGTGCCAGCCAGGACAGGGCGGGTGGCTACACCTTC. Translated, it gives CASQDRAGGYTF.

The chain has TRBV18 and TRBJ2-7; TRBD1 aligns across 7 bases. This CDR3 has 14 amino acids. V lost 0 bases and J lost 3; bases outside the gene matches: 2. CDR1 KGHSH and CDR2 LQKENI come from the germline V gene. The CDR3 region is CASSPPWDSYEQYF. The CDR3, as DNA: TGTGCCAGCTCACCACCATGGGACAGCTACGAGCAGTACTTC.

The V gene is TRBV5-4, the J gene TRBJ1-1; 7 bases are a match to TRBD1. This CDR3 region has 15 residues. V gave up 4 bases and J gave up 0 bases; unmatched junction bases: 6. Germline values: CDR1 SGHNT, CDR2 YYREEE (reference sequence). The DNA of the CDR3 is TGTGCCAGCAGCCCCCGGACAGGCTTGAACACTGAAGCTTTCTTT. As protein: CASSPRTGLNTEAFF.

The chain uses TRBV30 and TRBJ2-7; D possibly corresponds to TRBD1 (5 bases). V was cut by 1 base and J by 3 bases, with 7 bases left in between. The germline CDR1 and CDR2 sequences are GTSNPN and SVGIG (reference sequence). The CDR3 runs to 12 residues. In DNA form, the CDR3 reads TGTGCCTGGAGTGCACAGGACTACGAGCAGTACTTC. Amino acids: CAWSAQDYEQYF.

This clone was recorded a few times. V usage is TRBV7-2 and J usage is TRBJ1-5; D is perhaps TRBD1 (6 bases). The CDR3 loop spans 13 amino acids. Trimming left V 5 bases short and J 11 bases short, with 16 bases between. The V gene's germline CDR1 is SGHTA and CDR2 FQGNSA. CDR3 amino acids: CASSPGTSAAQHF. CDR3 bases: TGTGCCAGCAGCCCTGGGACATCCGCGGCCCAGCATTTT.

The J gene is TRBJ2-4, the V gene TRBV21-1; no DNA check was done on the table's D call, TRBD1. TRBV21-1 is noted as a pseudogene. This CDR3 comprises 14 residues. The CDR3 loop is CASSADIAKNIQYF. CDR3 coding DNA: TGTGCCAGCAGCGCCGACATAGCCAAAAACATTCAGTACTTC.

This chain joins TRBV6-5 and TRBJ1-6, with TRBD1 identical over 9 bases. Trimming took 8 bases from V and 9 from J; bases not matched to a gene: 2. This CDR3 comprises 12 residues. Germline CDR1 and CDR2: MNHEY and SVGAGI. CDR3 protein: CASGTGSSPLHF. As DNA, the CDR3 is TGTGCCAGCGGGACAGGGAGTTCACCCCTCCACTTT.

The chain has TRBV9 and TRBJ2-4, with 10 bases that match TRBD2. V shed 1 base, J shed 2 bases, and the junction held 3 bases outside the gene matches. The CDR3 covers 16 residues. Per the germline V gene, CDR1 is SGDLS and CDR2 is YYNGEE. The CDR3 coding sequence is TGTGCCAGCAGCGTATTAGCGGGGGGATCCAAAAACATTCAGTACTTC. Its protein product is CASSVLAGGSKNIQYF.

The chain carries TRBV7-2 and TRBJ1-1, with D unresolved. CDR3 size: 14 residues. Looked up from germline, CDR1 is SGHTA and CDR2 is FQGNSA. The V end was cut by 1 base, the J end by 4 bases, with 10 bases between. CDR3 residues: CASSLGLHGTEAFF. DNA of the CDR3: TGTGCCAGCAGCTTAGGATTACATGGCACTGAAGCTTTCTTT. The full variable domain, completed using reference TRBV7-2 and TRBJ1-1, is GAGVSQSPSNKVTEKGKDVELRCDPISGHTALYWYRQSLGQGLEFLIYFQGNSAPDKSGLPSDRFSAERTGGSVSTLTIQRTQQEDSAVYLCASSLGLHGTEAFFGQGTRLTVV.

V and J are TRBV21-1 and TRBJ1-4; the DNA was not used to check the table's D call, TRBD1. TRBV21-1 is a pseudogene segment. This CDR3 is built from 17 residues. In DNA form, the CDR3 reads TGTGCCAGCAGCAAAGGTTATATTGTCGGACAGAGATCGGAACTGTTTTTT. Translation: CASSKGYIVGQRSELFF.

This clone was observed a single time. CDR3 sequence (DNA): TGTGCCAGTAAGGGAGCATTTCAGACTGAAGCTTTCTTT. This gives the protein CASKGAFQTEAFF. The V call is TRBV19, the J call TRBJ1-1, with D uncertain. Germline CDR1 is LNHDA and CDR2 is SQIVND (reference sequence). V was shortened by 7 bases and J by 5 bases, with 14 bases between the two germline ends. This CDR3 has 13 residues.